Listed below are T cell receptor beta chains from one sample, sequenced in a study of blood T cells in healthy people across ages. MiXCR, applied by TCRdb to the 5' RACE reads, yields one record per CDR3 protein. The sample carries 2 million or so distinct CDR3 sequences, just under 50% recorded once. The sequenced sample was blood. The source of these receptors is a woman aged 40 to 49 in good health. Each CDR3 is given without its conserved first and last residue. A D gene is named only where the DNA matches it firmly.

j_call v_call d_call cdr3_aa
TRBJ1-1 TRBV5-1 - ASSRGGANTEAF
TRBJ2-7 TRBV4-2 TRBD1 ASSPTTGGKSYEQY
TRBJ2-3 TRBV7-9 TRBD2 ASSLPLRLAGGQNTQY
TRBJ1-2 TRBV20-1 TRBD1 SARVVGQGDYGYT
TRBJ1-1 TRBV11-1 - ASSPREGKNTEAF
TRBJ1-4 TRBV6-5 - ASSYQGGLREKLF
TRBJ2-1 TRBV2 - ASSREGQF
TRBJ2-7 TRBV20-1 - SVVVTSSYERY
TRBJ2-7 TRBV6-2/TRBV6-3 TRBD2 ASRPSGGASYEQY
TRBJ2-1 TRBV3-1 - ASSHSRGDQF
TRBJ2-5 TRBV12-3/TRBV12-4 - ASSNWAGETQY
- TRBV12-3/TRBV12-4 - ASSRVEVGQRPYEQY
TRBJ1-2 TRBV28 TRBD1 AGRDRGRDGYT
TRBJ2-1 TRBV4-1 TRBD2 ASSPLGTSGGSSYNEQF
TRBJ2-3 TRBV7-8 TRBD2 ASSAWTSGADTQY
TRBJ2-4 TRBV2 - ASSEKQLAKNIQY
TRBJ2-3 TRBV5-1 TRBD2 ASSLIPLADTDTQY
TRBJ2-5 TRBV11-1 - ASSHGSGQETQY
TRBJ2-1 TRBV6-2/TRBV6-3 - ASSLFVWAGSRNEQF
TRBJ1-4 TRBV12-3/TRBV12-4 - ASGWIGEKLF
TRBJ2-3 TRBV4-3 TRBD2 ASSQARAGGLPQY
TRBJ1-6 TRBV28 - ASSLRGVRSPLH
TRBJ2-1 TRBV6-2/TRBV6-3 - ASRGTGTSYNEQF
TRBJ1-5 TRBV25-1 - ASSELGAPQH